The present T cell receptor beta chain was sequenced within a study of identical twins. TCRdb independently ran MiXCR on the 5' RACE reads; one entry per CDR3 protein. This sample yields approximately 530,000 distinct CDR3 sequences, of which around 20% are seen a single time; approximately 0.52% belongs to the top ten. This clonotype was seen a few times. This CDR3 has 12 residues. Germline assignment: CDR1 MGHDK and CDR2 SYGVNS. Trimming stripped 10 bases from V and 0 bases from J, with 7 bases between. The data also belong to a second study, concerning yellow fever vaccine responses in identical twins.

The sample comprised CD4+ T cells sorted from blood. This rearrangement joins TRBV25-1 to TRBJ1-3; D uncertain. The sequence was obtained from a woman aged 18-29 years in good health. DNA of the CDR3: TGTGCCACCCAAAGCTCTGGAAACACCATATATTTT. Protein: CATQSSGNTIYF.